One sample yielded the 5 T cell receptor beta chains listed below, sequenced in a study of STAT3 mutations in large granular lymphocyte leukemia. Study-level findings and limits: At least one immunodominant TCR beta clonotype appeared in every T-cell large granular lymphocyte leukemia patient.

Their antigens are not known. Repertoires were generated with immunoSEQ multiplex PCR, while TCRdb's copy carries only in-frame clones and drops some. The sample has around 1,300 clones; about 2.5% are singletons. Sequencing was performed on PBMCs. These receptors all stem from a human donor with T large granular lymphocyte leukemia. Some clones in this sample may be carry-over from other donors' samples.

This clone was seen a few times. This rearrangement joins TRBV18 to TRBJ2-7; possibly TRBD1 for D (5 bases). In germline, CDR1 is KGHSH, CDR2 LQKENI. The CDR3 length is 13 residues. V was cut by 6 bases and J by 0 bases, with 9 bases left in between. The CDR3, as DNA: TGTGCCAGCTCTCCCGACAGCTCCTACGAGCAGTACTTC. Translating it yields CASSPDSSYEQYF.

This clone was counted between two and nine times. The chain employs TRBV7-9 and TRBJ1-1; no clear D. Trimming took off 1 base at V and 0 bases at J, with 0 bases between the two ends. Germline V lookup: CDR1 SEHNR, CDR2 FQNEAQ (reference sequence). The CDR3 is 12 residues long. CDR3 DNA: TGTGCCAGCAGCTTAGTGAACACTGAAGCTTTCTTT. Translating gives CASSLVNTEAFF.

This clone counts as large. The rearrangement joins TRBV4-3 to TRBJ2-7; TRBD2 matches at 7 bases. This CDR3 is built from 14 residues. Unmatched junction bases numbered 2, after V lost 0 bases and J lost 3 bases. Per germline, CDR1 LGHNA and CDR2 YSLEER. The CDR3 sequence: CASSQDWGGYEQYF. CDR3 nucleotides: TGCGCCAGCAGCCAAGATTGGGGGGGCTACGAGCAGTACTTC.

This chain joins TRBV2 and TRBJ1-1; TRBD1 agrees at 8 bases. Germline-derived CDR1 and CDR2 are SNHLY and FYNNEI. This CDR3 has 15 amino acids. V was clipped by 7 bases and J by 0 bases; unmatched bases: 7. The CDR3 is CASKGTGGMNTEAFF. CDR3 nucleotide sequence: TGTGCCAGCAAAGGGACAGGCGGCATGAACACTGAAGCTTTCTTT.

This clone showed up just a few times. The chain is built from TRBV28 and TRBJ2-1; D perhaps matches TRBD1 (5 bases). V lost 6 bases and J lost 1, with 10 bases in between. The CDR3 extends over 14 amino acids. CDR1 and CDR2 from the germline V gene are MDHEN and SYDVKM. CDR3 DNA: TGTGCCAGCAGAATTCCAGGGTCCTACAATGAGCAGTTCTTC. This encodes CASRIPGSYNEQFF.